One and the same sample provided the 4 T cell receptor beta chains below, sequenced in a study of blood T cell repertoires in COVID-19. TCRdb keeps only in-frame clones here, not all; method: immunoSEQ multiplex PCR. This table has about 490,000 clones, 70% to 90% appearing once. The sequenced material came from peripheral blood. The source is a human donor in a cohort sampled during active COVID-19.

V and J are TRBV5-1 and TRBJ2-7, with D unresolved. The CDR3 contains 11 residues. Germline CDR1 is SGHRS and CDR2 is YFSETQ. Trimming removed 0 bases at V and 7 bases at J, with 5 bases between. CDR3 sequence reads: CASSLEAEQYF. As DNA, the CDR3 is TGCGCCAGCAGCTTGGAAGCGGAGCAGTACTTC. The full variable domain, its missing parts supplied by reference TRBV5-1 and TRBJ2-7, is KAGVTQTPRYLIKTRGQQVTLSCSPISGHRSVSWYQQTPGQGLQFLFEYFSETQRNKGNFPGRFSGRQFSNSRSEMNVSTLELGDSALYLCASSLEAEQYFGPGTRLTVT.

In the case of this clone: The missing conserved phenylalanine or tryptophan at the end of this CDR3 makes a read error likely. It is unclear where the CDR3 begins or ends on the DNA, so no DNA is shown, and the CDR3 is as TCRdb lists it. This chain links TRBV2 with TRBJ2-4; the table calls TRBD1, which could not be checked here. The CDR3 has 14 amino acids, counting both end residues. The germline CDR1 and CDR2 sequences are SNHLY and FYNNEI. The CDR3 here is CASSTSQRDRGRRV.

V is TRBV3-1 (or the pseudogene TRBV3-2) and J is TRBJ2-1, with TRBD1 as a possible D gene (5 bases). V was pared by 4 bases and J by 5 bases, with 15 bases between. CDR1 LGHDT and CDR2 YNNKEL come from the germline V gene (reference sequence). The CDR3 runs to 15 residues. Here the CDR3 reads CASSLEGQGHNEQFF. DNA of the CDR3: TGTGCCAGCAGCCTGGAAGGCCAGGGCCACAATGAGCAGTTCTTC.

V gene TRBV9 combines with J gene TRBJ1-6; 9 nucleotides match TRBD1. CDR3 length: 15 amino acids. CDR1 SGDLS and CDR2 YYNGEE come from the germline V gene. V trimming: 4 bases; J trimming: 7 bases; junction bases outside the gene matches: 6. The CDR3 here is CASSQGTGWNSPLHF. The CDR3 nucleotides are TGTGCCAGCAGCCAAGGGACAGGGTGGAATTCACCCCTCCACTTT.